One and the same sample provided the 18 T cell receptor beta chains below, sequenced in a study of neurological immune-mediated disorders. MiXCR, applied by TCRdb to the 5' RACE reads, yields one record per CDR3 protein. This table has roughly 100,000 distinct CDR3 sequences, approximately 10% appearing once. Time point here: longitudinal time-point 3. Sequenced input: PBMCs. The receptors stem from a female donor with HTLV-1-associated myelopathy (HAM/TSP).

This clonotype showed up many times. The chain carries TRBV7-9 and TRBJ1-6; D might be TRBD1 (5 bases). Germline V gene sequence: CDR1 SEHNR, CDR2 FQNEAQ (reference sequence). This CDR3 spans 16 amino acids. Deletions cut 8 bases from V and 3 bases from J, with 17 bases between. The CDR3 bases are TGTGCCAGCGGGGGGAACTCGGGGCACTATAATTCACCCCTCCACTTT. Its translation is CASGGNSGHYNSPLHF.

The chain carries TRBV20-1 and TRBJ2-1; TRBD2 agrees at 11 bases. Per the germline V gene, CDR1 is DFQATT and CDR2 is SNEGSKA (reference sequence). The CDR3 is made up of 18 amino acids. After removal of 0 bases from V and 0 bases from J, the junction contained 7 bases not matched to a gene. The CDR3 DNA follows: TGCAGTGCTAGAGATCGCACTAGCGGGGGCCGCTCCTACAATGAGCAGTTCTTC. Its translation is CSARDRTSGGRSYNEQFF.

The table lists this clonotype with many counts. The chain links TRBV5-1 to TRBJ1-2; 10 bases align to TRBD1. After removal of 4 bases from V and 11 bases from J, the junction contained 8 bases not matched to a gene. This CDR3 has 13 residues. CDR1 is SGHRS and CDR2 is YFSETQ in the germline V gene. This CDR3 is CASSPGTGEDYTF. The CDR3 DNA reads TGCGCCAGCAGCCCCGGGACAGGGGAGGATTACACCTTC.

This clonotype occurred a few times. The chain links TRBV18 to TRBJ2-5; no definite D call. CDR3 length: 13 residues. Germline values: CDR1 KGHSH, CDR2 LQKENI. Trimming left V 2 bases short and J 4 bases short, with 8 bases between. The CDR3 DNA follows: TGTGCCAGCTCACCAAGAATGACAGAGACCCAGTACTTC. Amino acid sequence: CASSPRMTETQYF.

Ten or more counts support this clonotype. The V and J genes are TRBV20-1 and TRBJ1-1; possibly TRBD1 for D (5 bases). The CDR3 is 14 amino acids. V was pared by 3 bases and J by 0 bases, with 11 bases between. Germline CDR1 DFQATT, CDR2 SNEGSKA (reference sequence). The CDR3 is CSARIGTVNTEAFF. CDR3 coding DNA: TGCAGTGCTAGGATAGGGACGGTGAACACTGAAGCTTTCTTT.

The V gene is TRBV5-1, the J gene TRBJ2-3; D unresolved. In germline, CDR1 is SGHRS, CDR2 YFSETQ. The length of the CDR3 is 12 residues. The ends were cut back, 1 base at V and 7 bases at J, with 7 bases in the middle. CDR3 nucleotides: TGCGCCAGCAGCTTGACTCTGTATACGCAGTATTTT. Its translation is CASSLTLYTQYF.

The chain links TRBV7-2 to TRBJ2-1; 7 nucleotides match TRBD1. The CDR3 sequence is 15 residues long. The germline CDR1 and CDR2 sequences are SGHTA and FQGNSA. Unmatched junction bases numbered 10, after V lost 7 bases and J lost 4 bases. This CDR3 reads CASTPTGDTYNEQFF. DNA of the CDR3: TGTGCCAGCACCCCTACAGGGGATACTTACAATGAGCAGTTCTTC.

Ten or more counts support this clonotype. J is TRBJ2-2 and V is TRBV7-3, with D tentatively TRBD1 or TRBD2 (5 bases each). From germline, CDR1 is SGHTA and CDR2 FQGTGA. The length of the CDR3 is 17 residues. V was shortened by 1 base and J by 6 bases, with 18 bases between the two germline ends. CDR3 nucleotides: TGTGCCAGCAGCTTAAGAGCCGGGACGCCCGACCCCGGGGAGCTGTTTTTT. The encoded protein is CASSLRAGTPDPGELFF.

This clonotype occurred once. A clone one base away is much larger, so this may be a read error. CDR3 protein: CASSQVQAPYF. The CDR3, as DNA: TGTGCCAGCAGCCAAGTACAGGCTCCCTACTTC. The chain carries TRBV3-1 and TRBJ2-7; a possible D gene is TRBD1 (5 bases). Germline V gene lookup returns CDR1 LGHDT and CDR2 YNNKEL (reference sequence). The CDR3 has 11 amino acids. V lost 1 base and J 13 bases, leaving 11 bases between the germline ends.

The table lists this clonotype with many counts. The chain joins TRBV7-9 to TRBJ1-2; D not certain. Germline V gives CDR1 SEHNR, CDR2 FQNEAQ (reference sequence). V gave up 5 bases and J gave up 4 bases, with 17 bases separating them. This CDR3 is built from 15 residues. The CDR3 reads CASSTTRTDRYGYTF. CDR3 sequence (DNA): TGTGCCAGCAGCACCACTCGGACGGACCGCTATGGCTACACCTTC.

This clonotype has at least ten counts. V is TRBV10-3 and J is TRBJ1-6, with TRBD1 identical over 7 bases. The CDR3 extends over 14 amino acids. Germline V gene lookup returns CDR1 ENHRY and CDR2 SYGVKD. V shed 4 bases and J 8 bases; nucleotides not matched to a gene: 5. CDR3 sequence reads: CAISGGTAYSPLHF. The CDR3, as DNA: TGTGCCATCAGTGGAGGGACAGCATATTCACCCCTCCACTTT.

This clonotype was found many times. The J gene is TRBJ1-1, the V gene TRBV15; no definite D call. Germline V gene sequence: CDR1 LNHNV, CDR2 YYDKDF (reference sequence). CDR3 size: 14 residues. Trimming took 5 bases from V and 1 from J, leaving 11 bases between them. CDR3 sequence reads: CATSSRFSNTEAFF. DNA of the CDR3: TGTGCCACCAGCTCACGGTTTTCGAACACTGAAGCTTTCTTT. Full variable domain (remainder filled in from reference TRBV15 and TRBJ1-1): DAMVIQNPRYQVTQFGKPVTLSCSQTLNHNVMYWYQQKSSQAPKLLFHYYDKDFNNEADTPDNFQSRRPNTSFCFLDIRSPGLGDTAMYLCATSSRFSNTEAFFGQGTRLTVV.

In this sample, this clonotype turned up many times. The V and J genes are TRBV5-1 and TRBJ1-5; a possible D gene is TRBD1 (5 bases). CDR3 length: 14 residues. Germline V CDR1 and CDR2: SGHRS, YFSETQ. Trimming stripped 0 bases from V and 11 bases from J, with 15 bases between. CDR3 amino acids: CASSLGAEGAAQHF. The CDR3 DNA is TGCGCCAGCAGCTTGGGGGCGGAAGGGGCGGCCCAGCATTTT.

This clonotype was observed at least ten times. CDR3 DNA sequence: TGCGCCAGCAGCTTGGGAACATCCTACAATGAGCAGTTCTTC. This encodes CASSLGTSYNEQFF. This chain uses TRBV5-1 with TRBJ2-1; D remains ambiguous. The CDR3 is 14 residues long. V was clipped by 0 bases and J by 1 base, with 5 bases between them. Per the germline V gene, CDR1 is SGHRS and CDR2 is YFSETQ.

Comment on this clonotype: A much larger clone lies a single base off, so this may be a read error. The rearrangement links TRBV20-1 to TRBJ2-2, with 12 bases aligning to TRBD2. This CDR3 is built from 19 residues. V gave up 1 base and J gave up 4 bases; unmatched junction bases: 13. Germline assignment: CDR1 DFQATT and CDR2 SNEGSKA (reference sequence). The CDR3 region has the DNA TGCAGTGCTAGAGGGTGGACTAGCGGGGTGAGAACGAGCACCGGGGAGCTGTTTTTT. Translated, it gives CSARGWTSGVRTSTGELFF.

This clonotype was recorded many times. V gene TRBV18 combines with J gene TRBJ2-1; 7 bases align to TRBD1. Germline loops: CDR1 KGHSH, CDR2 LQKENI. The CDR3 runs to 16 residues. V dropped 6 bases and J dropped 3; count of bases not matched to a gene: 11. CDR3 sequence reads: CASSRNQGVFYNEQFF. The CDR3 DNA is TGTGCCAGCTCGCGGAACCAGGGGGTGTTCTACAATGAGCAGTTCTTC.

This clonotype was observed many times. The gene calls are TRBV5-1 and TRBJ1-5; D might be TRBD1 (5 bases). In germline, CDR1 is SGHRS, CDR2 YFSETQ. The CDR3 extends over 15 amino acids. Between the trimmed V and J ends, which lost 5 bases and 0 bases, there was a span of 12 bases. In DNA, the CDR3 is TGCGCCAGCAGTCCAGGGATCTATAGCAATCAGCCCCAGCATTTT. Encoded protein: CASSPGIYSNQPQHF.

This clonotype was counted at least ten times. V usage is TRBV10-3 and J usage is TRBJ2-2; possible D gene TRBD2, 5 bases. The CDR3 consists of 12 residues. Germline CDR1 and CDR2: ENHRY and SYGVKD. This CDR3 reads CARGRDTGELFF. DNA of the CDR3: TGTGCGAGAGGGCGCGACACCGGGGAGCTGTTTTTT.